This TCR beta chain was sequenced during a study of blood T cell repertoires in COVID-19. Overall study: Specimens from acute and convalescent COVID-19 originated in the United States, Italy and Spain. PBMCs, B-cell-depleted T cells, or T cells were the source of the cDNA or gDNA that made up the material.

This clone was counted once. In the authors' methods: Amplification of reference gene primers provided the estimated nucleated cell counts. Sequencing used immunoSEQ multiplex PCR; TCRdb keeps in-frame clones, though not all of them. The V and J calls and the clone size are those of that table, but D and trimming were determined from the DNA. Counted here are about 130,000 clones, about four fifths occurring once; the ten biggest clones make up about 12%. This sequence originates from a man aged 60-69 years with acute or convalescent COVID-19. Sequencing was performed on peripheral blood.

The CDR3 loop is CASSLVIAGYNEQFF. The CDR3 nucleotides are TGTGCCAGCAGCTTAGTGATAGCGGGTTACAATGAGCAGTTCTTC. The chain joins TRBV13 to TRBJ2-1; 7 bases line up with TRBD2. This CDR3 is built from 15 residues. Trimming took 1 base from V and 4 from J; bases not matched to a gene: 4. Germline V gene data show CDR1 as PRHDT and CDR2 as FYEKMQ (reference sequence).